This T cell receptor (beta chain) emerged from a study of cytomegalovirus exposure and HLA in healthy donors. The germline gives CDR1 SGHRS, CDR2 YFSETQ. The V gene lost 4 bases and the J gene lost 7 bases, with 23 bases spanning the gap. The CDR3 totals 16 residues. Clones were read by immunoSEQ multiplex PCR, and TCRdb kept only the in-frame ones, dropping some. Here the sample spans over 200,000 clones, roughly 90% being singletons. The clonotype originates from a woman aged 18-35 years in good health and CMV-seronegative. The V call is TRBV5-1, the J call TRBJ1-1; tentative D call: TRBD1 (5 bases). Sequencing was performed on PBMCs. The CDR3, as DNA: TGCGCCAGCAGCGGCGGACAATTTACGGGTTCAATTGAAGCTTTCTTT. Its translation: CASSGGQFTGSIEAFF.